Listed below are T cell receptor beta chains from one sample, sequenced in a study of PD-1 blockade in mismatch repair-deficient tumors. The method was immunoSEQ multiplex PCR; TCRdb's version includes in-frame clones alone and lacks a portion of them. The sample lists approximately 50,000 clones; around four fifths were seen once. Here the sequenced sample was peripheral blood, taken 4 weeks after starting pembrolizumab. The receptor set was obtained from an adult with mismatch repair-deficient cancer. CDR3s include the opening cysteine and the closing phenylalanine or tryptophan. A D gene is named only where the DNA matches it firmly. Clone size is stated in some rows and not others, as once, few, many or a class when expanded.

>few|TRBJ2-6|TRBD1|TRBV7-2
TGTGCCAGCAGCCCGACAGGGGGCGGTGGGGCCAACGTCCTGACTTTC
CASSPTGGGGANVLTF
>-|TRBJ2-1|-|TRBV5-4
TGTGCCAGCAGCTCTAAAGGGATCCACGGTGGTGAGCAGTTCTTC
CASSSKGIHGGEQFF
>-|TRBJ2-2|TRBD1|TRBV5-1
TGCGCCAGCAGCGGAGGGACAGGACGTAACACCGGGGAGCTGTTTTTT
CASSGGTGRNTGELFF
>once|TRBJ2-3|-|TRBV19
TGTGCCAGTAGTATGGGGGTGGGGGGCCCTAGCACAGATACGCAGTATTTT
CASSMGVGGPSTDTQYF
>-|TRBJ2-7|-|TRBV28
TGTGCCAGCACTGCCGGGACCTACGAGCAGTACTTC
CASTAGTYEQYF
>-|TRBJ1-1|TRBD1|TRBV5-4
TGTGCCAGCAGCTCACCCCGGGACAGCTCTGAAGCTTTCTTT
CASSSPRDSSEAFF
>-|TRBJ1-1|-|TRBV7-2
TGTGCCAGCAGCTTAGTGGTCCGGGCGAACACTGAAGCTTTCTTT
CASSLVVRANTEAFF
>-|TRBJ2-1|TRBD2|TRBV29-1
TGCAGCGTATCCGGACTAGCCAACCATGAGCAGTTCTTC
CSVSGLANHEQFF
>-|TRBJ2-5|-|TRBV5-4
TGTGCCAGCAGCCGGACAGTATACCAAGAGACCCAGTACTTC
CASSRTVYQETQYF
>-|TRBJ1-5|-|TRBV2
TGTGCCAGCAGAAAGGACACGAGCAATCAGCCCCAGCATTTT
CASRKDTSNQPQHF
>-|TRBJ2-2|-|TRBV5-1
TGCGCCAGCAGCCACCCGGAGTCAGTGACCGGGGAGCTGTTTTTT
CASSHPESVTGELFF
>-|TRBJ2-3|TRBD2|TRBV6-1
TGTGCCAGCAGTGCCCTAGCGGGAGGTGCGGTTAGCACAGATACGCAGTATTTT
CASSALAGGAVSTDTQYF
>-|TRBJ2-2|TRBD2|TRBV4-1
TGCGCCAGCAGCCAAGTCTCTTCCTCGGGGGGCGGGGAGCTGTTTTTT
CASSQVSSSGGGELFF
>-|TRBJ1-1|-|TRBV10-2
TGCGCCAGCAGTGAGGGGGGACCGAAGAACACTGAAGCTTTCTTT
CASSEGGPKNTEAFF
>few|TRBJ1-5|-|TRBV6-5
TGTGCCAGCAGGGCTACGGGGAGGGGTCATCAGCCCCAGCATTTT
CASRATGRGHQPQHF
>-|TRBJ2-3|TRBD1|TRBV9
TGTGCCAGCAGCGTAGATGGAGGGACAGGGGGACTTAATACGCAGTATTTT
CASSVDGGTGGLNTQYF
>-|TRBJ1-2|-|TRBV27
TGTGCCAGCAGTTTATCTTGGGGATCGGGCGGCTACACCTTC
CASSLSWGSGGYTF
>few|TRBJ1-3|-|TRBV10-3
TGTGCCATCAGTGAGACCGCGTACGCCTCTGGAAACACCATATATTTT
CAISETAYASGNTIYF
>-|TRBJ2-1|TRBD2|TRBV14
TGTGCCAGCAGCCAAGATCTGGGAGTGCTAGCGGATTACAATGAGCAGTTCTTC
CASSQDLGVLADYNEQFF
>-|TRBJ2-2|TRBD1|TRBV5-1
TGCGCCAGCAGCCCAAGACAGGGGGCCGGGGAGCTGTTTTTT
CASSPRQGAGELFF
>few|TRBJ2-2|-|TRBV30
TGTGCCTGGAGTGGAAGCATGTTGGGCGGGGAGCTGTTTTTT
CAWSGSMLGGELFF
>-|TRBJ1-3|TRBD1|TRBV23-1
TGCGCCAGCAGTCAATCGAAAGCGAGAGACAGGGTGACTGGAAACACCATATATTTT
CASSQSKARDRVTGNTIYF
>-|TRBJ1-2|-|TRBV7-9
TGTGCCAGCAGCTTCCTCGTTGGGACTTATGGCTACACCTTC
CASSFLVGTYGYTF
>few|TRBJ2-7|-|TRBV6-1
TGTGCCAGCAGTGCAGCCTCCGGCGGACTACCCTACGAGCAGTACTTC
CASSAASGGLPYEQYF
>-|TRBJ2-1|TRBD2|TRBV19
TGTGCCAGTACCCCCGGGACTAGCGGGAGTAGTGAGCAGTTCTTC
CASTPGTSGSSEQFF
>-|TRBJ1-2|-|TRBV7-8
TGTGCCAGCAGCTTAGTGGTGGGGCTTAACTATGGCTACACCTTC
CASSLVVGLNYGYTF
>-|TRBJ2-7|TRBD1|TRBV14
TGTGCCAGCAGCCTGGGGACAGCCTACGAGCAGTACTTC
CASSLGTAYEQYF
>-|TRBJ2-1|TRBD2|TRBV5-6
TGTGCCAGCAGCTTGGGGGCTAGCGGGTCCTACAATGAGCAGTTCTTC
CASSLGASGSYNEQFF
>-|TRBJ2-1|TRBD2|TRBV14
TGTGCCAGCAGCCCGGGAGGGCCGTACAATGAGCAGTTCTTC
CASSPGGPYNEQFF
>-|TRBJ2-7|TRBD2|TRBV5-1
TGCGCCAGCAGCTTGCTAGGACTAGCGAAGTACGAGCAGTACTTC
CASSLLGLAKYEQYF
>-|TRBJ2-1|-|TRBV7-9
TGTGCCAGCAGCTTAGCTGAGGCCCCTAACAATGAGCAGTTCTTC
CASSLAEAPNNEQFF
>few|TRBJ2-3|-|TRBV11-3
TGTGCCAGCAGCTACTCTGGGACAACAGATACGCAGTATTTT
CASSYSGTTDTQYF
>few|TRBJ2-2|-|TRBV5-6
TGTGCCAGCAGCTTAGGCAGAAACACCGGGGAGCTGTTTTTT
CASSLGRNTGELFF
>-|TRBJ1-4|TRBD1|TRBV30
TGTGCCTGGGGTGGACAGGCTAATGAAAAACTGTTTTTT
CAWGGQANEKLFF
>few|TRBJ1-1|-|TRBV29-1
TGCAGCGTTGAACGAGGGAGAGGAACTGAAGCTTTCTTT
CSVERGRGTEAFF
>-|TRBJ2-7|-|TRBV6-1
TGTGCCAGCAGTGAAGCGGGAGCCCCAGGGTACGAGCAGTACTTC
CASSEAGAPGYEQYF
>few|TRBJ1-1|-|TRBV28
TGTGCCAGCCGGGAGTATACGGACACTGAAGCTTTCTTT
CASREYTDTEAFF
>-|TRBJ2-1|TRBD2|TRBV29-1
TGCAGCGTTGAAACGAGCGGGAGCGATGAGCAGTTCTTC
CSVETSGSDEQFF
>-|TRBJ1-2|-|TRBV10-3
TGTGCCATCAGGGATGACAGACCTTATGGCTACACCTTC
CAIRDDRPYGYTF
>-|TRBJ2-3|TRBD1|TRBV29-1
TGCAGCGTTGAATGGACAGGGGACTTCACAGATACGCAGTATTTT
CSVEWTGDFTDTQYF
>-|TRBJ1-5|-|TRBV5-8
TGTGCCAGCAGCTTGAGGTCAACATCGACCAATCAGCCCCAGCATTTT
CASSLRSTSTNQPQHF
>-|TRBJ1-5|-|TRBV6-5
TGTGCCAGCAGGGGGCGAGGCAATCAGCCCCAGCATTTT
CASRGRGNQPQHF
>-|TRBJ2-5|-|TRBV27
TGTGCCAGCAGTTTCTCCACTCCCCGCCCGGGCCGAATCGAGACCCAGTACTTC
CASSFSTPRPGRIETQYF
>-|TRBJ2-7|TRBD1|TRBV29-1
TGCAGCGTTGATCGACAGGGAACCCGCGAGCAGTACTTC
CSVDRQGTREQYF